A single T cell receptor beta chain is shown here with its context. This clone was recorded only once. Its antigen remains unidentified. No base qualities exist here, and no much larger clone lies one base off it. For CDR1 and CDR2, the germline V gene (reference sequence) lists GTSNPN and SVGIG. Cut back by 4 bases and 0 bases, the V and J ends lie 13 bases apart. The CDR3 runs 15 amino acids, cysteine and phenylalanine included. CDR3 DNA is the only sequence kept; it has 45 bases, read in frame from the first base. This sample stems from a study of cytomegalovirus exposure and HLA in healthy donors listed by TCRdb under 2017. Background for the entire study: An earlier analysis of some 620 of the donors reported under 300 Gb of sequence data and 117 million unique TCR beta sequences obtained from roughly 170 million T cells. High-throughput TCR immunosequencing, statistical association of individual TCRs with disease status, and machine learning were combined to predict cytomegalovirus infection status. Rather than drawing on any new phenotypic data, the later analysis identified candidate immune exposures from TCR beta sequences and the way those sequences occurred across donors. Every repertoire in the discovery cohort had been generated on one and the same sequencing platform. A later analysis re-examined previously published TCR beta repertoires from over 500 donors and added high-resolution HLA genotyping to investigate patterns of TCR occurrence. Roughly 5 DR-DQ haplotypes were treated as single units for association and clustering because of strong linkage in the cohort. A later genetic analysis took genome-wide SNP genotypes for about three fifths of the 666 donors and used that subset as a discovery cohort. Among around 400 genotyped donors of the cohort, an average of about 240,000 unique TCR beta nucleotide sequences was sequenced per donor, of which approximately 19% were non-productive. The aim of the study was to test whether cataloging public T cell receptors could identify signatures of past pathogen exposure. An earlier analysis of 587 of the donors used high-throughput TCR beta sequencing to judge whether each TCR beta V gene segment behaved as functional or pseudogenic. The study profiled the T cell repertoires of under 700 subjects by immunosequencing and related them to cytomegalovirus serostatus. Donor age, sex, ethnicity and CMV serostatus were compiled together with the repertoire data. An early release covering about 600 HLA-typed donors comprised approximately 300 gigabases of sequencing data and tens of millions of unique TCR sequences. The number of donors typed differed by locus, with about 629-640 for A, B, C, DRB1 and DQB1, roughly 520 for DQA1, 600 to 610 for DPA1, and around 460 for DPB1. Of the 300 to 500 genotyped donors, 70% to 90% were placed in the genetic ancestry cluster associated with self-reported Caucasian donors. Class I and class II HLA loci were covered by the typing at four-digit resolution. Besides the first cohort of more than 650 subjects, a separate validation cohort made up of 120 or so different subjects was used. Study-level results and caveats: A further reported finding was that TCR beta sequences accurately predicted the HLA-A and HLA-B alleles for most subjects in the first cohort. Because HLA typing was unavailable for some donors at each locus, only the typed subset was used in association tests. An association between a missense DCLRE1C variant and V-gene and J-gene trimming of TCR beta chains was found in a later genetic analysis and replicated in an independent cohort. In a later analysis, over 15,000 TCR beta sequences were associated with specific HLA alleles at a false discovery rate of 0.05. Around 16 rarely observed V segments, including chromosome 9 orphons, were excluded from the earlier analysis of approximately 500 of the donors because counts were too low. A later analysis found that most CMV-associated TCR beta chains appeared HLA-restricted, with HLA associations seemingly driven largely by CMV exposure. CMV serostatus was the only immune exposure information available for the cohort. According to a later analysis, TCR association rates differed among HLA loci, with DRB1 alleles showing the most associated TCRs and HLA-C alleles showing the fewest. A cluster of highly shared sequence variants was judged likely to be a technical artifact of the sequencing pipeline. According to a later analysis, parvovirus B19, influenza, CMV and Epstein-Barr virus appeared linked to several top co-occurrence clusters. Some IMGT-functional V segments, including TRBV6-2 and TRBV6-3, could not be told apart with the 87-base-pair reads, so those segments were excluded. Compared with the approximately 710-donor mean, donors in an Asian-associated ancestry cluster had fewer N-insertions in productive TCRs, according to a later genetic analysis. It was suggested by the authors that the approach could potentially be generalized to other disease states and immunological phenotypes. Most TCR sequences were observed very rarely across donors, whereas some public TCRs were present in many individuals. In an earlier analysis of some 500 of the donors, most TCR beta V segments appeared in productive rearrangements about 87% or about 30% of the time, broadly matching IMGT annotations. The cohort was sequenced for TCR beta chains only, and without alpha or paired-chain data the features that could be detected were limited. In the study, roughly 160 TCR beta chains were listed as associated with cytomegalovirus. The presence/absence analyses assumed that sequencing depth was roughly uniform across donors, and that assumption may not be true. A later analysis found that HLA-associated TCR beta chains were more clonally expanded and had lower generation probabilities than equally common non-associated chains. In vitro tests confirmed that three of the cytomegalovirus-associated TCR beta chains recognize cytomegalovirus antigens. In both the original and validation cohorts, the classifier was reported to diagnose cytomegalovirus status with high specificity and sensitivity. Linkage disequilibrium might explain the correlated functional status among segregating V segments, but an unknown experimental factor could not be excluded. Strong co-occurrence of HLA alleles, especially DR and DQ, made assigning TCR associations to individual alleles difficult.

In total, roughly 710 healthy bone marrow donors made up the cohort. At the time of sampling, every cohort member was nominally healthy, though immune exposures that went unrecorded were likely present. The donor tested CMV seropositive and was one of the 289 seropositive cohort members. A peripheral blood sample was provided by each donor, and peripheral blood mononuclear cells were used for TCR beta sequencing. Genomic DNA was extracted from the blood cell samples with the Qiagen DNeasy Blood Extraction Kit. The library was built by means of the immunoSEQ multiplex PCR assay. A mixture of 60 forward primers for TCR Vbeta segments and 13 reverse primers for TCR Jbeta segments was used in the multiplex PCR. The CDR3 region of rearranged TCR beta genes was amplified from genomic DNA by a multiplex PCR assay. Amplified TCR beta libraries were sequenced as 87-base-pair reads on the Illumina HiSeq System. The paper's data handling went like this. A later analysis counted about 82 million unique TCR beta chains across the roughly 700 repertoires, and 10 million to 12 million of these chains were shared by at least two donors. A nearest-neighbor algorithm error-corrected the raw reads and collapsed the reads into unique sequences, merging closely related sequences to remove PCR and sequencing errors. V, D and J gene segments were assigned by aligning CDR3 sequences to IMGT reference sequences. For a sequence to be retained, a match of at least six nucleotides was required to both a V gene segment and a J gene segment. Rearrangements were classified as productive when the CDR3 lacked stop codons and remained in frame with V and J, and all other rearrangements were classified as non-productive. CDR3 was defined according to IMGT convention as the region running from the second conserved V-encoded cysteine to the conserved J-encoded phenylalanine. Sequences without an unambiguous match to a single V gene segment were excluded from the earlier analysis of approximately 600 of the donors. In an earlier analysis of approximately 560 of the donors, a V segment was called functional when productive rearrangements were above 56.7%, and segregating when the standard deviation between donors exceeded 5%. A statistical classification framework was developed to diagnose cytomegalovirus status using the catalog of TCR beta chain sequences. A later analysis assigned V and J genes by comparing TCR nucleotide sequences with IMGT/GENE-DB human TR gene sequences. In a later analysis, CDR3 sequences and most-parsimonious VDJ recombination scenarios were assigned using the TCRdist pipeline. In a later analysis, every TCR beta chain was defined by the combination of its CDR3 amino acid sequence and its V-gene family, and reads without a unique V-gene family were dropped. In a later analysis, 500 to 700 highly shared, low-generation-probability nucleotide sequences were removed to address suspected cross-contamination and a sequencing artifact. In a later analysis, a clonal expansion index was calculated for each public chain from normalized within-repertoire ranks of inferred template counts. In a later analysis, generation probabilities were computed using a VDJ recombination model fitted to out-of-frame rearrangements, and the results were checked against IGoR. Hypergeometric tests were used in a later analysis to score TCR-TCR, TCR-HLA and TCR-CMV co-occurrence, with a repertoire-size bias correction applied to the TCR pairs. In a later analysis, false discovery rates were estimated by permuting HLA or CMV assignments 20 times. In a later analysis, co-occurring TCRs were grouped using DBSCAN, and TCRdist sequence similarity was added for clustering within HLA-allele-positive subsets. Repertoires with fewer than 30,000 or more than 120,000 public chains were left out of co-occurrence clustering, as were a handful of repertoires with anomalous nucleotide sharing. The immuneACCESS repertoire file appears here via TCRdb, limited to in-frame rearrangements. These files lack a portion of the clones; in checked studies, under half of the deficit traces to unresolved V genes, and the cause of the others is not known. From that table come the V and J calls and clone size; the DNA was used to work out D and trimming. The sample has around 120,000 clones on record, approximately 80% of them singletons. Less than 3.5% of the sample is in the top ten clones.

Sample: PBMCs. The rearrangement combines TRBV30 with TRBJ2-1, with TRBD2 tentatively as D gene (6 bases match). This TCR was sampled from a woman aged 40 to 55 in good health and CMV-seropositive. The DNA reads TGTGCCTGGATGAAACTGGGAGGCTCCTACAATGAGCAGTTCTTC. It is translated as CAWMKLGGSYNEQFF.